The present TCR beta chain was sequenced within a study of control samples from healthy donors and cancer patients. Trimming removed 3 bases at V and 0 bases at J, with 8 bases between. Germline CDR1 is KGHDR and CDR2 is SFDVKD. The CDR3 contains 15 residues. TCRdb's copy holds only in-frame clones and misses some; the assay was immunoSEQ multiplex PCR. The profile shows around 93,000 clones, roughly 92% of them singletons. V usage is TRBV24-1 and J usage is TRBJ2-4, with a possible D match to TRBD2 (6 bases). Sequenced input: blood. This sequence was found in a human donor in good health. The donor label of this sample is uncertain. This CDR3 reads CATSDGGLAKNIQYF. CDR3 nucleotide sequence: TGTGCCACCAGTGATGGGGGGTTAGCCAAAAACATTCAGTACTTC.